The 28 T cell receptor beta chains in this list originate from one sample, sequenced in a study of blood T cell repertoires in COVID-19. Method: immunoSEQ multiplex PCR; TCRdb's copy keeps in-frame clones and lacks some. The repertoire holds some 490,000 clones, about 85% seen once, with just over 8% in the top ten. The sample comprised PBMCs or T cells enriched from blood (not recorded which). The receptors come from a woman aged 60-75 years who had recovered from COVID-19.

This clone was seen a single time. The chain links TRBV5-8 to TRBJ2-3; maybe TRBD1 (6 bases). The CDR3 contains 14 residues. Germline assignment: CDR1 SGHTS and CDR2 YDEGEE. Trimming left V 1 base short and J 6 bases short, with 12 bases between. CDR3 sequence: CASSLYRESDTQYF. The CDR3 nucleotides read TGTGCCAGCAGCTTGTACAGGGAGTCGGATACGCAGTATTTT.

The chain has TRBV24-1 and TRBJ2-2; TRBD2 matches 7 bases. The germline V gene has CDR1 KGHDR and CDR2 SFDVKD. J was trimmed by 8 bases and V by 7 bases; bases with no gene match: 15. The CDR3 has 16 amino acids. The CDR3 loop is CATSPKAGRRTGELFF. Here the CDR3 DNA reads TGTGCCACCAGCCCGAAAGCGGGACGGCGGACTGGGGAGCTGTTTTTT.

V is TRBV4-1 and J is TRBJ1-3; 8 nucleotides line up with TRBD1. The CDR3 runs 17 residues. Germline trimming cut 4 bases from V and 3 bases from J; bases unmatched to any gene: 11. Germline V gene lookup returns CDR1 MGHRA and CDR2 YSYEKL. The CDR3 nucleotides are TGCGCCAGCAGCCGCTACTACGGACAGGGTAGTGGAAACACCATATATTTT. This codes for CASSRYYGQGSGNTIYF.

V usage is TRBV19 and J usage is TRBJ1-5; TRBD1 matches at 7 bases. The CDR3 is 13 residues long. The germline CDR1 and CDR2 sequences are LNHDA and SQIVND (reference sequence). The V and J ends lost 3 bases and 7 bases, in that order; junction bases with no gene match: 3. This CDR3 is CASSMDRQQPQHF. Here the CDR3 DNA reads TGTGCCAGTAGTATGGACAGGCAGCAGCCCCAGCATTTT.

The genes are TRBV30 and TRBJ1-1, with D possibly TRBD1 on 5 matching bases. The CDR3 loop spans 17 amino acids. In germline, CDR1 is GTSNPN, CDR2 SVGIG (reference sequence). V was shortened by 2 bases and J by 4 bases, with 23 bases between the two germline ends. CDR3 residues: CAWSPPQTTRRGTEAFF. The CDR3 region has the DNA TGTGCCTGGAGTCCCCCGCAGACTACCAGGAGGGGCACTGAAGCTTTCTTT.

The genes are TRBV11-3 and TRBJ1-4; 11 positions match TRBD1. CDR1 SGHNT and CDR2 YENEEA come from the germline V gene. This CDR3 comprises 15 residues. Trimming at V came to 5 bases and at J to 7 bases, leaving 6 bases not matched to a gene. For the CDR3, the DNA is TGTGCCAGCAGCCCCTTAGGGACAGGGGGTGAAAAACTGTTTTTT. Translating it yields CASSPLGTGGEKLFF.

The V gene is TRBV7-2, the J gene TRBJ2-1; D is possibly TRBD1 (5 bases). Trimming stripped 5 bases from V and 8 bases from J, with 13 bases between. The germline gives CDR1 SGHTA, CDR2 FQGNSA. The CDR3 consists of 13 residues. CDR3 DNA: TGTGCCAGCAGCCTGACCTGGGGCCATGAGCAGTTCTTC. It yields the protein CASSLTWGHEQFF.

Of note for this clone: Distinct nucleotide sequences in the sample also encode this CDR3. This chain uses TRBV5-1 with TRBJ2-2; 13 bases are shared with TRBD2. The germline CDR1 and CDR2 sequences are SGHRS and YFSETQ. This CDR3 region has 17 residues. V lost 4 bases to trimming and J lost 1 base; unmatched junction nucleotides: 4. The CDR3 DNA follows: TGCGCCAGCAGCCTACGGACTAGCGGGGGGAACACCGGGGAGCTGTTTTTT. It specifies CASSLRTSGGNTGELFF.

Here the CDR3 reads CASSYTFYNEQFF. CDR3 nucleotide sequence: TGTGCCAGCAGTTACACTTTCTACAATGAGCAGTTCTTC. The chain couples TRBV6-5 to TRBJ2-1; D not certain. This CDR3 has 13 amino acids. Trimming took off 2 bases at V and 3 bases at J, with 5 bases between the two ends. Germline CDR1 and CDR2: MNHEY and SVGAGI.

The J gene is TRBJ1-1, the V gene TRBV7-2, with D possibly TRBD1 on 6 matching bases. Germline assignment: CDR1 SGHTA and CDR2 FQGNSA. The CDR3 spans 14 residues. The V and J ends lost 4 bases and 6 bases respectively, with 15 bases between them. The DNA for the CDR3 is TGTGCCAGCAGCTCGCTAAGGGGGAGGGCTGAAGCTTTCTTT. This codes for CASSSLRGRAEAFF. The complete variable domain, with remaining parts taken from reference TRBV7-2 and TRBJ1-1, reads GAGVSQSPSNKVTEKGKDVELRCDPISGHTALYWYRQSLGQGLEFLIYFQGNSAPDKSGLPSDRFSAERTGGSVSTLTIQRTQQEDSAVYLCASSSLRGRAEAFFGQGTRLTVV.

The gene calls are TRBV6-5 and TRBJ1-2, with D perhaps matching TRBD1 (5 bases). CDR3 length: 14 amino acids. CDR1 MNHEY and CDR2 SVGAGI come from the germline V gene. Trimming removed 7 bases at V and 8 bases at J, with 20 bases between. CDR3 region: CASNPLGVLWGYTF. CDR3 nucleotide sequence: TGTGCCAGCAATCCCTTAGGGGTTCTCTGGGGCTACACCTTC.

The CDR3 DNA is TGTGCCAGCAGCTTAGGACTAGCCCAGAAGGAGCAGTACGTC. Translating gives CASSLGLAQKEQYV. V usage is TRBV7-8 and J usage is TRBJ2-7; 7 bases are shared with TRBD2. Germline loops: CDR1 SGHVS, CDR2 FQNEAQ. The J segment lost 7 bases and the V segment lost 1 base, leaving 7 bases of the junction unmatched. The CDR3 totals 14 residues.

This sequence joins TRBV15 and TRBJ2-2; D is ambiguous. CDR1 is LNHNV and CDR2 is YYDKDF in the germline V gene (reference sequence). This CDR3 is 14 amino acids long. The V end was cut by 3 bases, the J end by 5 bases, with 10 bases between. CDR3 DNA: TGTGCCACCAGCAGGGAGTGGGTGACCGGGGAGCTGTTTTTT. This codes for CATSREWVTGELFF.

V is TRBV9 and J is TRBJ2-3, with D uncertain. The CDR3 extends over 13 amino acids. From germline, CDR1 is SGDLS and CDR2 YYNGEE. The V end lost 4 bases, the J end lost 6 bases, and 12 bases lay between the germline ends. The chain's CDR3 is CASSHAGADTQYF. CDR3 coding DNA: TGTGCCAGCAGCCATGCCGGTGCCGATACGCAGTATTTT.

The chain recombines TRBV30 with TRBJ1-1; 7 positions agree with TRBD1. Germline V gene lookup returns CDR1 GTSNPN and CDR2 SVGIG (reference sequence). V lost 1 base and J lost 3; bases outside the gene matches: 14. The CDR3 extends over 17 amino acids. The CDR3 coding sequence is TGTGCCTGGAGTGGGGGAAGGACAGGCCAATGGGACACTGAAGCTTTCTTT. Translating gives CAWSGGRTGQWDTEAFF.

This chain links TRBV19 with TRBJ1-6, with TRBD1 as a possible D gene (6 bases). Trimming cost V 5 bases and J 0 bases, with 11 bases left between them. Per the germline V gene, CDR1 is LNHDA and CDR2 is SQIVND (reference sequence). This CDR3 is built from 16 residues. CDR3 DNA: TGTGCCAGTAGTTGGGACACGAGCTCCTATAATTCACCCCTCCACTTT. This codes for CASSWDTSSYNSPLHF.

The rearrangement joins TRBV7-2 to TRBJ1-1; weak D call: TRBD1 (6 bases). The CDR3 contains 15 residues. The V and J ends lost 2 bases and 5 bases respectively, with 15 bases between them. Germline V lookup: CDR1 SGHTA, CDR2 FQGNSA. The CDR3 reads CASSLNGGGGTEAFF. In DNA, the CDR3 is TGTGCCAGCAGCTTAAACGGGGGAGGGGGGACTGAAGCTTTCTTT. The whole variable domain, remainder taken from reference TRBV7-2 and TRBJ1-1, is GAGVSQSPSNKVTEKGKDVELRCDPISGHTALYWYRQSLGQGLEFLIYFQGNSAPDKSGLPSDRFSAERTGGSVSTLTIQRTQQEDSAVYLCASSLNGGGGTEAFFGQGTRLTVV.

The chain uses TRBV24-1 and TRBJ1-1; perhaps TRBD1 as D (6 bases). Germline V CDR1 and CDR2: KGHDR, SFDVKD. Deletions cut 3 bases from V and 3 bases from J, with 13 bases between. The CDR3 is made up of 15 amino acids. The CDR3 loop reads CATSDPLTGDTEAFF. The CDR3 DNA reads as TGTGCCACCAGTGATCCTTTGACAGGTGACACTGAAGCTTTCTTT.

The CDR3: CASSERSSYEQYF. The CDR3 DNA sequence: TGCGCCAGCAGTGAGCGGTCCTCCTACGAGCAGTACTTC. The chain combines TRBV5-1 with TRBJ2-7, with D possibly being TRBD2 (5 bases). V lost 5 bases and J lost 0, with 9 bases in between. The germline gives CDR1 SGHRS, CDR2 YFSETQ. The CDR3 is 13 residues long.

In the case of this clone: Different DNA sequences within this sample yield the same CDR3. The CDR3 region has the DNA TGTGCCATCTCCGGGACAGGCAACACTGAAGCTTTCTTT. As protein: CAISGTGNTEAFF. The chain employs TRBV10-3 and TRBJ1-1, with 8 bases matching TRBD1. CDR1 and CDR2 from the germline V gene are ENHRY and SYGVKD. CDR3 length equals 13 residues. Trimming removed 8 bases from V and 2 bases from J; junction bases left unmatched: 4.

This rearrangement joins TRBV7-2 to TRBJ2-2; 7 bases fit TRBD2. From germline, CDR1 is SGHTA and CDR2 FQGNSA. The CDR3 is made up of 15 amino acids. The J segment lost 3 bases and the V segment lost 1 base, leaving 2 bases of the junction unmatched. The CDR3: CASSLGTRYTGELFF. CDR3 DNA: TGTGCCAGCAGCTTAGGGACTAGATACACCGGGGAGCTGTTTTTT.

The chain has TRBV29-1 and TRBJ1-1, with D unresolved. This CDR3 region has 13 residues. Trimming pared 6 bases from V and 2 bases from J, leaving 13 bases between. Looked up from germline, CDR1 is SQVTM and CDR2 is ANQGSEA. The CDR3 bases are TGCAGCGTGATCGGTTGGACTAACACTGAAGCTTTCTTT. This codes for CSVIGWTNTEAFF.

Only one count was recorded for this clone. The CDR3 protein is CAISEVQGNTIYF. DNA for the CDR3: TGTGCCATCAGTGAGGTGCAGGGAAACACCATATATTTT. The chain carries TRBV10-3 and TRBJ1-3; no clear D. This CDR3 is 13 amino acids long. Trimming shortened V by 2 bases and J by 4 bases, and 6 bases separated the two germline ends. Germline assignment: CDR1 ENHRY and CDR2 SYGVKD.

The CDR3 here is CASKGQTNSPLHF. CDR3 sequence (DNA): TGTGCCAGCAAGGGACAGACTAATTCACCCCTCCACTTT. The genes are TRBV12-3 or TRBV12-4 and TRBJ1-6; TRBD1 matches at 7 bases. CDR3 length: 13 residues. The trim removed 7 bases at V and 6 bases at J, leaving 3 bases unmatched.

This clone was detected once. The gene calls are TRBV27 and TRBJ1-1; TRBD1 matches at 8 bases. CDR3 length: 13 amino acids. The ends lost 3 bases at V and 5 bases at J; junction bases unmatched: 2. The germline CDR1 and CDR2 sequences are MNHEY and SMNVEV (reference sequence). In DNA, the CDR3 is TGTGCCAGCAGTTTGCAGGGGGCGACTGAAGCTTTCTTT. It translates to CASSLQGATEAFF.

This chain uses TRBV15 with TRBJ2-1, with D maybe TRBD1 (5 bases). This CDR3 has 14 amino acids. Germline V CDR1 and CDR2: LNHNV, YYDKDF (reference sequence). Trimming removed 6 bases at V and 3 bases at J, with 12 bases between. CDR3 sequence reads: CATRTLTGYNEQFF. The CDR3, as DNA: TGTGCCACCAGGACCCTAACAGGCTACAATGAGCAGTTCTTC.

The chain carries TRBV6-2 or TRBV6-3 and TRBJ2-7; D remains unclear. The CDR3 spans 16 residues. Looked up from germline, CDR1 is MNHEY and CDR2 is SVGEGT. Trimming left V 0 bases short and J 2 bases short, with 14 bases between. The CDR3 loop reads CASSYSLEQPTYEQYV. CDR3 in DNA: TGTGCCAGCAGTTACTCCCTGGAACAGCCAACCTACGAGCAGTACGTC.

The chain recombines TRBV9 with TRBJ2-7, with 7 bases lining up with TRBD1. With 3 bases clipped from V and 3 bases from J, the junction kept 6 bases outside the gene matches. The CDR3 sequence is 14 residues long. Germline V gives CDR1 SGDLS, CDR2 YYNGEE. The CDR3: CASSGYRGHYEQYF. The CDR3 DNA reads TGTGCCAGCAGCGGATACAGGGGACACTACGAGCAGTACTTC. Combining the CDR3 with reference TRBV9 and TRBJ2-7 gives the whole variable domain DSGVTQTPKHLITATGQRVTLRCSPRSGDLSVYWYQQSLDQGLQFLIQYYNGEERAKGNILERFSAQQFPDLHSELNLSSLELGDSALYFCASSGYRGHYEQYFGPGTRLTVT.